The entry below gives a single T cell receptor beta chain sequence along with its context. The sample is drawn from a study of blood T cell repertoires in COVID-19. Study in general: The cDNA or gDNA used as material had been derived from T cells, B-cell-depleted T cells, or PBMCs.

Original processing methods: Amplified reference gene primers provided the basis for estimating nucleated cell counts. The protocol was immunoSEQ multiplex PCR, while the TCRdb copy is restricted to in-frame clones and leaves out a portion. V and J calls and clone size come straight from that table; D and trimming were deduced from the DNA. The sample carries 250,000 to 350,000 clones, 85% to 90% recorded once. In terms of age and location, participants ranged from roughly 18 to 90 years and lived in about 25 US areas. Participants' reported clinical history set cohort assignment. The CDR3 extends over 12 amino acids. In germline, CDR1 is SGHVS, CDR2 FNYEAQ. Between the trimmed V and J ends, which lost 1 base and 7 bases, there was a span of 7 bases.

The V gene is TRBV7-6, the J gene TRBJ1-2, with a possible D match to TRBD1 (5 bases). The sample taken for sequencing was PBMCs or T cells enriched from blood (not recorded which). The receptor was isolated from a woman aged 18-29 years with acute COVID-19. CDR3 residues: CASSLEGVGYTF. CDR3 DNA: TGTGCCAGCAGCTTAGAAGGGGTTGGCTACACCTTC.